Presented here are 24 T cell receptor beta chains from one specimen sequenced in a study of molecular identifiers for immune sequencing clone quantification (dated by TCRdb to between 2018 and 2020). The library was prepared using PCR. These reads were obtained on an Illumina HiSeq 4000. TCRdb trimmed the raw reads at Q25, called clones with MiXCR and kept productive beta chains. Here each entry gathers all rows of one CDR3 protein and keeps the most common genes and DNA. The sample contains about 320,000 distinct CDR3 sequences, around a fifth of them found a single time. The ten largest clones take up 0.81% of the sample. Input material: naive CD8+ T cells from blood, with Jurkat cell RNA spiked in. The cell subset or site label, as the study defines it: FACS-sorted CD8+CD4-CCR7+CD45RA+ naive T cells. These receptors all come from a human donor in good health. Some libraries in this study had Jurkat cell RNA spiked in.

This chain joins TRBV6-2 or TRBV6-3 and TRBJ1-1, with D possibly matching TRBD1 (6 bases). The CDR3 consists of 13 residues. Germline assignment: CDR1 MNHEY and CDR2 SVGEGT. The V end was cut by 2 bases, the J end by 8 bases, with 12 bases between. The CDR3 sequence: CASSYSRTAEAFF. In nucleotides, the CDR3 is TGTGCCAGCAGTTACAGTCGGACAGCGGAAGCTTTCTTT.

This clonotype came up many times. The chain recombines TRBV5-4 with TRBJ2-3, with D hard to call. Germline V CDR1 and CDR2: SGHNT, YYREEE (reference sequence). The V and J ends lost 4 bases and 4 bases respectively, with 13 bases between them. The CDR3 has 14 residues. The CDR3 DNA reads as TGTGCCAGCAGCGAATCTAGGTCCCCAGATACGCAGTATTTT. This gives the protein CASSESRSPDTQYF.

This clonotype was picked up many times. A read error may produce the germline difference seen at one junction end. The chain uses TRBV28 and TRBJ2-7; 8 bases are shared with TRBD2. The CDR3 runs to 15 residues. CDR1 MDHEN and CDR2 SYDVKM come from the germline V gene. The CDR3 DNA sequence: TGTGCCAGCAGTTTATCTCCTAGCGGGTCCTCCGAGCAGTACTTC. This translates into CASSLSPSGSSEQYF. Full variable domain (outside the CDR3, taken from reference TRBV28 and TRBJ2-7): DVKVTQSSRYLVKRTGEKVFLECVQDMDHENMFWYRQDPGLGLRLIYFSYDVKMKEKGDIPEGYSVSREKKERFSLILESASTNQTSMYLCASSLSPSGSSEQYFGPGTRLTVT.

This clonotype was counted at least ten times. V is TRBV7-9 and J is TRBJ1-1, with TRBD1 identical over 7 bases. V lost 5 bases and J lost 3; bases outside the gene matches: 15. The germline V gene has CDR1 SEHNR and CDR2 FQNEAQ (reference sequence). This CDR3 region has 17 residues. CDR3 nucleotide sequence: TGTGCCAGCAGCCAAATCGGATTGACAGGGATCTACACTGAAGCTTTCTTT. As protein: CASSQIGLTGIYTEAFF.

This clonotype has a count of ten or more. This chain uses TRBV12-5 with TRBJ2-3, with D hard to call. Germline V gene sequence: CDR1 LGHNT, CDR2 FRNRAP. The CDR3 length is 16 residues. V lost 0 bases to trimming and J lost 0 bases, with 10 bases between them. As DNA, the CDR3 is TGTGCTAGTGGTTTGGTAATACAGACTAGCACAGATACGCAGTATTTT. It translates to CASGLVIQTSTDTQYF.

This clonotype has at least ten counts. This chain connects TRBV29-1 to TRBJ1-1; possible D gene TRBD1, 5 bases. Germline V CDR1 and CDR2: SQVTM, ANQGSEA. V lost 3 bases, J lost 3 bases, and 14 bases lay in between. The CDR3 spans 14 residues. The CDR3 protein is CSVEGQGRDTEAFF. The CDR3 DNA reads as TGCAGCGTTGAGGGGCAGGGTAGGGACACTGAAGCTTTCTTT.

Ten or more counts support this clonotype. The genes are TRBV20-1 and TRBJ1-5, with 9 bases aligning to TRBD1. The CDR3 loop spans 15 amino acids. CDR1 is DFQATT, CDR2 SNEGSKA, per germline (reference sequence). With V trimmed by 2 bases and J by 7 bases, 9 bases remained unmatched. The CDR3 bases are TGCAGTGCTAGACGGACAGGGGAGTTTGGCCAGCCCCAGCATTTT. It specifies CSARRTGEFGQPQHF.

This clonotype was observed at least ten times. The CDR3 DNA reads TGTGCCAGTAGTATTTCGACGGGTACTGAAGCTTTCTTT. Amino acids: CASSISTGTEAFF. This rearrangement joins TRBV19 to TRBJ1-1; D is uncertain. The germline V and J ends were trimmed by 3 bases and 5 bases, with 10 bases remaining between them. The CDR3 extends over 13 amino acids. The V gene's germline CDR1 is LNHDA and CDR2 SQIVND (reference sequence).

As concerns this clonotype: Just one base apart from a much larger clone, this may be a read error. Because it lacks the conserved phenylalanine or tryptophan at the end, this CDR3 is likely a read error. V gene TRBV5-5 combines with J gene TRBJ2-3; TRBD2 might be the D (6 bases). CDR1 SGHKS and CDR2 YYEKEE come from the germline V gene (reference sequence). The germline V and J ends were trimmed by 1 base and 4 bases, with 10 bases remaining between them. This CDR3 region has 14 residues. As DNA, the CDR3 is TGTGCCAGCAGCTTGACGGGAGTCGCAGATACGCAGTATTCT. Protein product: CASSLTGVADTQYS.

This clonotype appeared a few times. The chain joins TRBV12-3 or TRBV12-4 to TRBJ1-1; D may be TRBD1 (5 bases). V lost 3 bases, J lost 2 bases, and 16 bases lay in between. The CDR3 is 16 residues long. CDR3 coding DNA: TGTGCCAGCAGTTTCTGGCCAGGGCCGGTAAACACTGAAGCTTTCTTT. This sequence encodes CASSFWPGPVNTEAFF.

As regards this clonotype: This sequence may be a read error, since a much larger clone differs from it by one base. No conserved phenylalanine or tryptophan ends this CDR3, so it is likely a read error. The rearrangement links TRBV27 to TRBJ2-7, with 8 bases identical to TRBD2. Germline values: CDR1 MNHEY, CDR2 SMNVEV (reference sequence). Trimming cost V 4 bases and J 2 bases; bases outside gene matches: 4. The CDR3 sequence is 14 residues long. CDR3 nucleotides: TGTGCCAGCAGTTCTAGCGGGCAAGCCTACGAGCAGTACCTC. Protein: CASSSSGQAYEQYL.

In its sample, this clonotype was seen many times. This sequence joins TRBV5-1 and TRBJ2-3; 8 bases agree with TRBD2. The CDR3 runs to 16 residues. Trimming removed 0 bases from V and 2 bases from J; junction bases left unmatched: 5. Germline V lookup: CDR1 SGHRS, CDR2 YFSETQ. CDR3 sequence reads: CASSLALSGDTDTQYF. The CDR3 DNA is TGCGCCAGCAGCTTGGCCCTTAGCGGGGACACAGATACGCAGTATTTT.

The chain is built from TRBV10-3 and TRBJ1-1; D is perhaps TRBD1 (5 bases). Trimming cost V 0 bases and J 5 bases, with 10 bases left between them. CDR3 length equals 14 residues. The germline gives CDR1 ENHRY, CDR2 SYGVKD. The CDR3 nucleotides read TGTGCCATCAGTGAGTCGCAGGGATTGACTGAAGCTTTCTTT. Translating it yields CAISESQGLTEAFF.

At least ten counts were recorded for this clonotype. For the CDR3, the DNA is TGTGCCAGCAGCTTAGGCCCGGAAGGGGAACAAGAGACCCAGTACTTC. Amino acids: CASSLGPEGEQETQYF. The chain couples TRBV7-9 to TRBJ2-5; D perhaps matches TRBD1 (5 bases). Trimming pared 1 base from V and 2 bases from J, leaving 14 bases between. Germline V gene lookup returns CDR1 SEHNR and CDR2 FQNEAQ (reference sequence). There are 16 residues in the CDR3. Full variable domain (outside the CDR3, taken from reference TRBV7-9 and TRBJ2-5): DTGVSQNPRHKITKRGQNVTFRCDPISEHNRLYWYRQTLGQGPEFLTYFQNEAQLEKSRLLSDRFSAERPKGSFSTLEIQRTEQGDSAMYLCASSLGPEGEQETQYFGPGTRLLVL.

This clonotype was seen many times. The chain employs TRBV29-1 and TRBJ2-7, with 8 bases matching TRBD1. CDR3 length: 12 amino acids. The J segment lost 5 bases and the V segment lost 5 bases, leaving 5 bases of the junction unmatched. Germline values: CDR1 SQVTM, CDR2 ANQGSEA. The CDR3 bases are TGCAGCGTTATCCCAGGGGGCAACGAGCAGTACTTC. This translates into CSVIPGGNEQYF.

In this sample, this clonotype turned up many times. The V gene is TRBV7-9, the J gene TRBJ2-7; D unresolved. The germline V gene has CDR1 SEHNR and CDR2 FQNEAQ (reference sequence). V dropped 1 base and J dropped 0 bases, with 13 bases sitting between them. This CDR3 region has 16 residues. The CDR3 spells CASSLDLGLLSYEQYF. CDR3 in DNA: TGTGCCAGCAGCTTAGACTTAGGCCTCCTCTCCTACGAGCAGTACTTC.

This clonotype was found many times. The rearrangement links TRBV28 to TRBJ2-7, with 9 nucleotides matching TRBD1. The length of the CDR3 is 15 residues. V lost 5 bases to trimming and J lost 5 bases; unmatched junction nucleotides: 10. Germline V gives CDR1 MDHEN, CDR2 SYDVKM. The CDR3 nucleotides read TGTGCCAGCAGTCCACAGGGGGCCGGCGAGAACGAGCAGTACTTC. This sequence encodes CASSPQGAGENEQYF.

With regard to this clonotype: Just one base apart from a much larger clone, this may be a read error. Likely a read error: the CDR3 ends without its conserved phenylalanine or tryptophan. V is TRBV20-1 and J is TRBJ2-3, with D unclear. The germline CDR1 and CDR2 sequences are DFQATT and SNEGSKA (reference sequence). There are 11 residues in the CDR3. The ends were cut back, 5 bases at V and 6 bases at J, with 9 bases in the middle. The CDR3 nucleotides read TGCAGTGCTCCCGACCTGGATACGCAGTATTCT. Protein: CSAPDLDTQYS.

This clonotype was counted ten times or more. V usage is TRBV28 and J usage is TRBJ1-1, with D possibly matching TRBD1 (5 bases). CDR3 length: 14 amino acids. The germline V gene encodes CDR1 MDHEN and CDR2 SYDVKM. V was clipped by 3 bases and J by 2 bases, with 10 bases between them. The CDR3 DNA reads TGTGCCAGCAGTTTTGAGGGGACTAACACTGAAGCTTTCTTT. It yields the protein CASSFEGTNTEAFF.

This clonotype was seen at least ten times. The rearrangement uses TRBV7-9 and TRBJ2-3; maybe TRBD2 (5 bases). The V end was cut by 4 bases, the J end by 4 bases, with 18 bases between. Looked up from germline, CDR1 is SEHNR and CDR2 is FQNEAQ (reference sequence). The CDR3 totals 16 residues. This CDR3 is CASSSPMGRGADTQYF. The CDR3 DNA reads TGTGCCAGCAGCTCCCCTATGGGGAGAGGCGCAGATACGCAGTATTTT.

The V call is TRBV6-2 or TRBV6-3, the J call TRBJ1-5; D unclear. Trimming pared 1 base from V and 7 bases from J, leaving 8 bases between. Per germline, CDR1 MNHEY and CDR2 SVGEGT. The CDR3 covers 13 residues. For the CDR3, the DNA is TGTGCCAGCAGTTACTTGGTCAACCAGCCCCAGCATTTT. As protein: CASSYLVNQPQHF.

This clonotype has at least ten counts. The genes are TRBV28 and TRBJ2-7, with D tentatively TRBD1 (5 bases). The CDR3 sequence is 15 residues long. Trimming took 5 bases from V and 0 from J, leaving 14 bases between them. Per germline, CDR1 MDHEN and CDR2 SYDVKM. Here the CDR3 DNA reads TGTGCCAGCAGTGTAGACAGATATAGCTCCTACGAGCAGTACTTC. Its protein product is CASSVDRYSSYEQYF.

On this clonotype itself: A read error may explain this, as a much larger clone is one base away. The chain uses TRBV7-9 and TRBJ2-5; weak D call: TRBD1 (5 bases). The V gene's germline CDR1 is SEHNR and CDR2 FQNEAQ (reference sequence). The CDR3 contains 14 residues. The CDR3 nucleotides are TGTACCAGCAGCTGGAAGGACATCCAAGAGACCCAGTACTTC. This encodes CTSSWKDIQETQYF.

This clonotype was detected only once. This may stem from a read error, because a much larger clone lies one nucleotide away. The V gene is TRBV25-1, the J gene TRBJ1-1; D not certain. CDR1 and CDR2 (germline): MGHDK, SYGVNS. The CDR3 length is 11 residues. The CDR3 coding sequence is TGTGCCAACAGTGAATGGGAGGAAGCTTTCTTT. This codes for CANSEWEEAFF.